Following are 30 T cell receptor beta chains from one sample sequenced in a study of tumour-infiltrating T cells in Burkitt lymphoma. Some clones are missing from TCRdb's copy, which holds only in-frame ones; the method was immunoSEQ multiplex PCR. This sample has about 2,500 clones, with approximately 14% found just once. The sample was tumor tissue. These receptors all stem from a human donor with Burkitt lymphoma.

This clone occurred a few times. The rearrangement links TRBV28 to TRBJ1-2, with D tentatively TRBD1 (5 bases). The CDR3 loop spans 14 amino acids. Germline V lookup: CDR1 MDHEN, CDR2 SYDVKM. The V end lost 1 base, the J end lost 5 bases, and 11 bases lay between the germline ends. The CDR3 loop is CASSLSGREYGYTF. The CDR3 coding sequence is TGTGCCAGCAGTTTATCGGGCAGGGAGTATGGCTACACCTTC.

This clone was seen more than once but under ten times. This sequence joins TRBV5-1 and TRBJ2-3; D is unclear. CDR3 size: 11 residues. Trimming stripped 5 bases from V and 5 bases from J, with 6 bases between. Germline V gives CDR1 SGHRS, CDR2 YFSETQ. The CDR3 here is CASSWGDTQYF. CDR3 nucleotide sequence: TGCGCCAGCAGTTGGGGAGATACGCAGTATTTT.

This chain links TRBV21-1 with TRBJ1-1. TRBV21-1 is labeled a pseudogene. This CDR3 has 14 residues. As DNA, the CDR3 is TGTGCCAGCAGCTTAAGGGGGGGAGACACTGAAGCTTTCTTT. This sequence encodes CASSLRGGDTEAFF.

CDR3 sequence: CAWSGPWGVALRTEAFF. The DNA of the CDR3 is TGTGCCTGGAGTGGTCCCTGGGGGGTGGCGTTACGCACTGAAGCTTTCTTT. V is TRBV30 and J is TRBJ1-1; maybe TRBD1 (5 bases). Trimming removed 1 base from V and 4 bases from J, with 22 bases in between. The germline V gene encodes CDR1 GTSNPN and CDR2 SVGIG (reference sequence). The CDR3 is 17 amino acids.

J is TRBJ1-5 and V is TRBV28; D ambiguous. CDR1 MDHEN and CDR2 SYDVKM come from the germline V gene. V was trimmed by 3 bases and J by 7 bases, leaving 10 bases between them. CDR3 length equals 13 residues. CDR3 residues: CASSFGRRQPQHF. The CDR3 nucleotides are TGTGCCAGCAGTTTTGGCAGACGACAGCCCCAGCATTTT.

This clone appeared a few times. The gene calls are TRBV6-5 and TRBJ1-2, with 7 bases identical to TRBD1. The V gene end was trimmed by 4 bases and the J gene end by 1 base; junction bases not matched to a gene: 9. Looked up from germline, CDR1 is MNHEY and CDR2 is SVGAGI. CDR3 size: 16 residues. This CDR3 reads CASSSFWDRDNYGYTF. DNA of the CDR3: TGTGCCAGCAGTTCGTTTTGGGACAGAGATAACTATGGCTACACCTTC.

This clone was counted only a few times. This chain connects TRBV27 to TRBJ2-1; no firm D call. The CDR3 contains 15 residues. CDR1 is MNHEY, CDR2 SMNVEV, per germline (reference sequence). Trimming cost V 2 bases and J 3 bases, with 11 bases left between them. In DNA, the CDR3 is TGTGCCAGCAGTTTACCCATGGGTGGCTACAATGAGCAGTTCTTC. Its protein product is CASSLPMGGYNEQFF.

The chain employs TRBV28 and TRBJ1-2; TRBD1 is a possible D gene (5 bases). Germline V gene data show CDR1 as MDHEN and CDR2 as SYDVKM. V lost 7 bases and J 8 bases, leaving 14 bases between the germline ends. The CDR3 has 12 residues. In nucleotides, the CDR3 is TGTGCCAGCAAAACCGACAGTTTCGGCTACACCTTC. Translating it yields CASKTDSFGYTF.

This clone turned up a few times. The chain combines TRBV19 with TRBJ2-6; D gene ambiguous. In germline, CDR1 is LNHDA, CDR2 SQIVND (reference sequence). V was trimmed by 3 bases and J by 4 bases, leaving 16 bases between them. The CDR3 is 17 residues long. The CDR3 sequence is CASSMAAFLGGANVLTF. In DNA, the CDR3 is TGTGCCAGTAGTATGGCAGCCTTCCTTGGCGGGGCCAACGTCCTGACTTTC.

This rearrangement joins TRBV29-1 to TRBJ2-7; a possible D gene is TRBD1 (6 bases). The CDR3 extends over 18 amino acids. V was cut by 0 bases and J by 0 bases, with 21 bases left in between. CDR1 and CDR2 from the germline V gene are SQVTM and ANQGSEA. Here the CDR3 reads CSVEDASGQSDFSYEQYF. The CDR3 nucleotides read TGCAGCGTTGAAGATGCTTCAGGACAGAGCGATTTCTCCTACGAGCAGTACTTC.

The chain has TRBV30 and TRBJ2-3; D unresolved. The ends were cut back, 1 base at V and 5 bases at J, with 10 bases in the middle. The CDR3 sequence is 13 residues long. Germline V gives CDR1 GTSNPN, CDR2 SVGIG (reference sequence). CDR3 nucleotides: TGTGCCTGGAGTGCTATGGTTCTAGATACGCAGTATTTT. This sequence encodes CAWSAMVLDTQYF. Full variable domain (missing parts from reference TRBV30 and TRBJ2-3): SQTIHQWPATLVQPVGSPLSLECTVEGTSNPNLYWYRQAAGRGLQLLFYSVGIGQISSEVPQNLSASRPQDRQFILSSKKLLLSDSGFYLCAWSAMVLDTQYFGPGTRLTVL.

This clone came up a few times. The rearrangement uses TRBV2 and TRBJ1-5; a weak D match, TRBD1 (5 bases). The ends were cut back, 4 bases at V and 1 base at J, with 23 bases in the middle. Looked up from germline, CDR1 is SNHLY and CDR2 is FYNNEI. The CDR3 has 19 amino acids. CDR3 region: CASSVTGIRDVISNQPQHF. The CDR3 DNA is TGTGCCAGCAGTGTAACCGGTATCAGGGATGTAATAAGCAATCAGCCCCAGCATTTT.

The V and J genes are TRBV5-1 and TRBJ2-1, with D possibly matching TRBD2 (6 bases). Germline CDR1 is SGHRS and CDR2 is YFSETQ. V dropped 3 bases and J dropped 4 bases, with 14 bases sitting between them. This CDR3 is built from 15 residues. This CDR3 is CASSWLGGSYNEQFF. The CDR3 nucleotides read TGCGCCAGCAGCTGGTTGGGGGGATCTTACAATGAGCAGTTCTTC.

This clone has just a few counts. The chain uses TRBV19 and TRBJ1-1; D remains ambiguous. Between the trimmed V and J ends, which lost 5 bases and 6 bases, there was a span of 13 bases. The germline CDR1 and CDR2 sequences are LNHDA and SQIVND (reference sequence). The CDR3 has 13 residues. CDR3 coding DNA: TGTGCCAGTAGTCCTAATGTGAGAGCTGAAGCTTTCTTT. Protein sequence: CASSPNVRAEAFF.

This clone appeared a few times. This rearrangement joins TRBV27 to TRBJ2-7; D unclear. The CDR3 is 11 amino acids. Germline assignment: CDR1 MNHEY and CDR2 SMNVEV (reference sequence). V lost 8 bases and J lost 13, with 18 bases in between. This CDR3 reads CASGPDIPLYF. The CDR3 region has the DNA TGTGCCAGCGGACCCGATATTCCCCTATACTTC.

The sample holds a few counts of this clone. The junction departs from the called germline gene at one end, perhaps through a read error. The chain combines TRBV18 with TRBJ1-5; maybe TRBD1 (5 bases). Germline V gives CDR1 KGHSH, CDR2 LQKENI. This CDR3 has 14 residues. The DNA of the CDR3 is TGTGCCAGTTCACCAGGGACCTACAATCAGCCCCAGCATTTT. It specifies CASSPGTYNQPQHF.

This clone was observed a few times. This chain connects TRBV10-3 to TRBJ2-1, with a possible D match to TRBD1 (6 bases). There are 13 residues in the CDR3. V lost 8 bases, J lost 5 bases, and 13 bases lay in between. Germline V gene lookup returns CDR1 ENHRY and CDR2 SYGVKD. The CDR3, as DNA: TGTGCCATCCAGGGGACCGTAGACAATGAGCAGTTCTTC. This gives the protein CAIQGTVDNEQFF.

The chain combines TRBV18 with TRBJ2-1; D call uncertain. V was shortened by 0 bases and J by 5 bases, with 23 bases between the two germline ends. Germline-derived CDR1 and CDR2 are KGHSH and LQKENI. The CDR3 totals 19 residues. DNA for the CDR3: TGTGCCAGCTCACCACCGCCTTTCCTAGAGTACGTACATCACAATGAGCAGTTCTTC. It translates to CASSPPPFLEYVHHNEQFF.

This chain links TRBV2 with TRBJ2-5; possible D gene TRBD1, 6 bases. The V end lost 7 bases, the J end lost 2 bases, and 17 bases lay between the germline ends. Germline V gene sequence: CDR1 SNHLY, CDR2 FYNNEI. The CDR3 is 15 amino acids. CDR3 in amino acids: CASIKKQGDQETQYF. DNA of the CDR3: TGTGCCAGCATCAAAAAACAGGGCGATCAAGAGACCCAGTACTTC.

The chain employs TRBV18 and TRBJ2-7; D remains ambiguous. V was shortened by 5 bases and J by 0 bases, with 8 bases between the two germline ends. The CDR3 is 13 amino acids. The germline CDR1 and CDR2 sequences are KGHSH and LQKENI. For the CDR3, the DNA is TGTGCCAGCTCAACCGGAAGCTCCTACGAGCAGTACTTC. Translated, it gives CASSTGSSYEQYF. Full variable domain (outside the CDR3, taken from reference TRBV18 and TRBJ2-7): NAGVMQNPRHLVRRRGQEARLRCSPMKGHSHVYWYRQLPEEGLKFMVYLQKENIIDESGMPKERFSAEFPKEGPSILRIQQVVRGDSAAYFCASSTGSSYEQYFGPGTRLTVT.

This clone has a handful of counts. The chain joins TRBV29-1 to TRBJ1-3; D gene ambiguous. CDR1 and CDR2 from the germline V gene are SQVTM and ANQGSEA. This CDR3 has 12 amino acids. V lost 6 bases and J 0 bases, leaving 6 bases between the germline ends. CDR3 coding DNA: TGCAGCGTCCTGGACTCTGGAAACACCATATATTTT. It is translated as CSVLDSGNTIYF.

Only a few counts were recorded for this clone. V is TRBV13 and J is TRBJ1-1; no firm D call. The CDR3 is 12 residues long. CDR1 is PRHDT and CDR2 is FYEKMQ in the germline V gene (reference sequence). V lost 3 bases to trimming and J lost 0 bases, with 2 bases between them. The CDR3 sequence: CASSLLNTEAFF. CDR3 DNA: TGTGCCAGCAGCTTGCTGAACACTGAAGCTTTCTTT.

V and J are TRBV27 and TRBJ2-7; 8 bases line up with TRBD2. The CDR3 is 14 residues long. In germline, CDR1 is MNHEY, CDR2 SMNVEV (reference sequence). V lost 5 bases and J lost 4; bases outside the gene matches: 7. CDR3 bases: TGTGCCAGCAGTAACCAGCGGGGGCCTTACGAGCAGTACTTC. Its translation: CASSNQRGPYEQYF.

CDR3: CASTLGGGGHNEQFF. CDR3 DNA: TGTGCCAGTACCCTAGGAGGGGGGGGCCACAATGAGCAGTTCTTC. V gene TRBV27 combines with J gene TRBJ2-1, with D possibly being TRBD2 (7 bases). CDR3 size: 15 residues. Looked up from germline, CDR1 is MNHEY and CDR2 is SMNVEV (reference sequence). V lost 9 bases and J lost 5, with 20 bases in between.

The chain carries TRBV7-2 and TRBJ2-2; D is undetermined. The CDR3 loop spans 12 amino acids. V dropped 1 base and J dropped 7 bases, with 4 bases sitting between them. Looked up from germline, CDR1 is SGHTA and CDR2 is FQGNSA. In DNA, the CDR3 is TGTGCCAGCAGCTTAGGTATCGGGGAGCTGTTTTTT. This codes for CASSLGIGELFF. The complete variable domain, with remaining parts taken from reference TRBV7-2 and TRBJ2-2, reads GAGVSQSPSNKVTEKGKDVELRCDPISGHTALYWYRQSLGQGLEFLIYFQGNSAPDKSGLPSDRFSAERTGGSVSTLTIQRTQQEDSAVYLCASSLGIGELFFGEGSRLTVL.

This clone was seen more than once but under ten times. The V and J genes are TRBV11-2 and TRBJ2-7; 11 positions match TRBD1. CDR1 is SGHAT, CDR2 FQNNGV, per germline. CDR3 length: 15 amino acids. J gave up 4 bases and V 3 bases, and 5 bases lay outside the gene matches. CDR3 nucleotides: TGTGCCAGCAGCTTCGGGGGACAGGGGGGGTACGAGCAGTACTTC. It translates to CASSFGGQGGYEQYF. Full variable domain (remainder filled in from reference TRBV11-2 and TRBJ2-7): EAGVAQSPRYKIIEKRQSVAFWCNPISGHATLYWYQQILGQGPKLLIQFQNNGVVDDSQLPKDRFSAERLKGVDSTLKIQPAKLEDSAVYLCASSFGGQGGYEQYFGPGTRLTVT.

This clone was observed a handful of times. J is TRBJ1-5 and V is TRBV18; the match to TRBD1 covers 11 bases. V lost 2 bases to trimming and J lost 7 bases; unmatched junction nucleotides: 1. The CDR3 extends over 14 amino acids. In germline, CDR1 is KGHSH, CDR2 LQKENI. This CDR3 is CASSPGTGGQPQHF. CDR3 bases: TGTGCCAGCTCACCAGGGACAGGGGGACAGCCCCAGCATTTT. Using reference TRBV18 and TRBJ1-5 for the parts outside the CDR3, the full variable domain is NAGVMQNPRHLVRRRGQEARLRCSPMKGHSHVYWYRQLPEEGLKFMVYLQKENIIDESGMPKERFSAEFPKEGPSILRIQQVVRGDSAAYFCASSPGTGGQPQHFGDGTRLSIL.

This clone was counted only a few times. The DNA for the CDR3 is TGCACCAGCAGATGTGCACAAAGTCGGGCCAACGTCCTGACTTTC. Translating gives CTSRCAQSRANVLTF. J is TRBJ2-6 and V is TRBV1; the table calls TRBD1, which could not be checked here. TRBV1 is a documented pseudogene. The CDR3 consists of 15 residues.

In its sample, this clone was seen a few times. The chain couples TRBV6-5 to TRBJ2-5, with 7 bases fitting TRBD2. J lost 3 bases, V lost 6 bases, and 1 base had no gene match. The CDR3 extends over 12 amino acids. Germline CDR1 and CDR2: MNHEY and SVGAGI. CDR3 DNA: TGTGCCAGCAGGGGGGGGGAAGAGACCCAGTACTTC. Amino acid sequence: CASRGGEETQYF.

The V call is TRBV9, the J call TRBJ1-3; unclear D gene. The CDR3 runs 13 residues. CDR1 and CDR2 (germline): SGDLS, YYNGEE. Trimming pared 0 bases from V and 7 bases from J, leaving 8 bases between. The DNA of the CDR3 is TGTGCCAGCAGCGTAGAAGGGATTAACACCATATATTTT. It is translated as CASSVEGINTIYF.